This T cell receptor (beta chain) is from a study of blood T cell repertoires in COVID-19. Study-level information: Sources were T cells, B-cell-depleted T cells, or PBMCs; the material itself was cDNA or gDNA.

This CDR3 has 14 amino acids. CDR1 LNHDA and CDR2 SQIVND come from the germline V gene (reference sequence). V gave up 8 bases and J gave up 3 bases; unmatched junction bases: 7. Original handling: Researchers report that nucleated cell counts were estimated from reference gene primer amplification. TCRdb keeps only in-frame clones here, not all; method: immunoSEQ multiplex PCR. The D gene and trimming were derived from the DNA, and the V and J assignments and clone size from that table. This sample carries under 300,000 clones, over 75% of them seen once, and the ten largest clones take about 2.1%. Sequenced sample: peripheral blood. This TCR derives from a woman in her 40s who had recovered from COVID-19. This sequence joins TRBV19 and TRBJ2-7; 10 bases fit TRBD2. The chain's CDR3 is CASSPASGGYEQYF. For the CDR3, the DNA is TGTGCCAGTTCCCCCGCTAGCGGGGGCTACGAGCAGTACTTC. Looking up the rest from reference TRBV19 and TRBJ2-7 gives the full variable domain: DGGITQSPKYLFRKEGQNVTLSCEQNLNHDAMYWYRQDPGQGLRLIYYSQIVNDFQKGDIAEGYSVSREKKESFPLTVTSAQKNPTAFYLCASSPASGGYEQYFGPGTRLTVT.